This T cell receptor (beta chain) is from a study of blood T cell repertoires in COVID-19. Profiling relied on immunoSEQ multiplex PCR, and the TCRdb table lists in-frame clones only, not all of them. The sample holds 410,000 or so clones, approximately 90% seen once. Sequencing used peripheral blood. This TCR was recovered from a woman in her twenties or thirties with active or convalescent COVID-19.

The CDR3 is CASTQTRSGEQYF. For the CDR3, the DNA is TGTGCCAGCACCCAGACTAGATCAGGCGAGCAGTACTTC. The chain couples TRBV3-1 (or the pseudogene TRBV3-2) to TRBJ2-7; perhaps TRBD2 as D (6 bases). Trimming shortened V by 7 bases and J by 6 bases, and 16 bases separated the two germline ends. The CDR3 spans 13 residues. Germline V CDR1 and CDR2: LGHDT, YNNKEL (reference sequence).